This T cell receptor beta chain emerged from a study of shared clonotypes between healthy human individuals. Overall study findings and caveats: Against clonotypes common to all four donors, non-shared ones had lower generation probabilities. Rarefaction showed sorted-subset sequencing was incomplete despite large depth.

The CDR3 has 16 residues. Germline V gene sequence: CDR1 SEHNR, CDR2 FQNEAQ (reference sequence). V trimming: 2 bases; J trimming: 0 bases; junction bases outside the gene matches: 1. Terminally differentiated effector memory CD45RA+ cells were left out of the naive CD8 fraction, which was CD45RO-negative and positively selected for CCR7. Original analysis: ImmunoSEQ yielded junction-only sequences lacking quality scores, so filtering differed. Using immunoSEQ multiplex PCR, the repertoire was profiled, and TCRdb retains in-frame clones only, with some absent. The V and J calls and clone size were taken over from that table, and D and trimming were inferred from the DNA. The repertoire holds 2 million to 2.5 million clones, with just over 90% as singletons. Of note for this clone: Antigen unknown.

This sequence originates from a man between 18 and 35 years old in good health. Some clones in this sample may be carry-over from other donors' samples. The chain uses TRBV7-9 and TRBJ2-1, with 10 bases matching TRBD2. The specimen was naive CD8+ T cells from PBMCs. DNA for the CDR3: TGTGCCAGCAGCTTATCTAGCGGGAGCTCCTACAATGAGCAGTTCTTC. Its translation is CASSLSSGSSYNEQFF.